The 9 T cell receptor beta chains reported below all come from one sample, sequenced in a study of blood T cell repertoires in COVID-19. Measured with immunoSEQ multiplex PCR; TCRdb has only the in-frame clones, and not every one. The table records about 210,000 clones, 83% of them present only once. The sequenced sample was peripheral blood. All receptors come from a man between 50 and 59 years old with active or convalescent COVID-19.

CDR3 DNA sequence: TGCAGCGTTGCCCAGGACATAAGTGGAAACACCATATATTTT. It encodes CSVAQDISGNTIYF. The J gene is TRBJ1-3, the V gene TRBV29-1; maybe TRBD1 (5 bases). V dropped 4 bases and J dropped 3 bases, with 13 bases sitting between them. The CDR3 is made up of 14 amino acids. CDR1 SQVTM and CDR2 ANQGSEA come from the germline V gene.

This chain links TRBV2 with TRBJ1-2; TRBD1 aligns across 9 bases. This CDR3 has 15 residues. Germline loops: CDR1 SNHLY, CDR2 FYNNEI. V was pared by 6 bases and J by 8 bases, with 13 bases of the junction left unmatched. The CDR3: CASSFMGQGGEGYTF. The CDR3 coding sequence is TGTGCCAGCAGCTTTATGGGACAGGGAGGTGAGGGCTACACCTTC.

This CDR3 reads CATDRGSYNEQFF. The CDR3 nucleotides read TGTGCCACCGACAGGGGCTCCTACAATGAGCAGTTCTTC. The chain uses TRBV10-3 and TRBJ2-1; TRBD1 matches at 8 bases. The CDR3 length is 13 residues. The V gene's germline CDR1 is ENHRY and CDR2 SYGVKD. The trim removed 10 bases at V and 0 bases at J, leaving 2 bases unmatched.

This rearrangement joins TRBV20-1 to TRBJ2-1, with 7 bases that match TRBD2. J gave up 6 bases and V 6 bases, and 2 bases lay outside the gene matches. The CDR3 spans 11 residues. Germline loops: CDR1 DFQATT, CDR2 SNEGSKA (reference sequence). Here the CDR3 DNA reads TGCAGTGCCCGGGGGGTCAATGAGCAGTTCTTC. Its protein product is CSARGVNEQFF.

CDR3: CASSLVQTSGGTYEQYF. CDR3 bases: TGTGCCAGCAGCTTAGTCCAGACTAGCGGGGGTACCTACGAGCAGTACTTC. The chain joins TRBV7-9 to TRBJ2-7; TRBD2 agrees at 12 bases. CDR1 is SEHNR, CDR2 FQNEAQ, per germline (reference sequence). J lost 2 bases, V lost 1 base, and 6 bases had no gene match. The CDR3 is 17 residues long.

The V call is TRBV24-1, the J call TRBJ1-4; 8 nucleotides match TRBD1. Germline values: CDR1 KGHDR, CDR2 SFDVKD. The CDR3 loop spans 16 amino acids. The ends lost 6 bases at V and 6 bases at J; junction bases unmatched: 11. This CDR3 reads CATSRMGQAGDEKLFF. CDR3 DNA sequence: TGTGCCACCAGTCGAATGGGACAGGCCGGAGATGAAAAACTGTTTTTT.

V is TRBV9 and J is TRBJ1-2; 9 bases line up with TRBD1. The germline CDR1 and CDR2 sequences are SGDLS and YYNGEE. CDR3 length: 16 amino acids. V shed 0 bases and J 1 base; nucleotides not matched to a gene: 4. The CDR3 DNA is TGTGCCAGCAGCGTAGGAGGGACAGGGTTTAACTATGGCTACACCTTC. It encodes CASSVGGTGFNYGYTF.

The chain combines TRBV9 with TRBJ2-1; a weak D match, TRBD1 (5 bases). Deletions cut 0 bases from V and 9 bases from J, with 13 bases between. CDR3 length: 14 residues. Germline V gene sequence: CDR1 SGDLS, CDR2 YYNGEE. As DNA, the CDR3 is TGTGCCAGCAGCGTAGGGTCAGGGCGGCCTGAGCAGTTCTTC. Protein: CASSVGSGRPEQFF. Complete variable domain (other parts from reference TRBV9 and TRBJ2-1): DSGVTQTPKHLITATGQRVTLRCSPRSGDLSVYWYQQSLDQGLQFLIQYYNGEERAKGNILERFSAQQFPDLHSELNLSSLELGDSALYFCASSVGSGRPEQFFGPGTRLTVL.

This rearrangement joins TRBV19 to TRBJ1-2; tentatively, D is TRBD1 (6 bases). CDR3 size: 16 residues. CDR1 is LNHDA and CDR2 is SQIVND in the germline V gene (reference sequence). The V and J ends lost 9 bases and 0 bases respectively, with 20 bases between them. The CDR3 nucleotides read TGTGCCAGCAGAGGGGACCTAGGACAGCCTAACTATGGCTACACCTTC. It translates to CASRGDLGQPNYGYTF.